These T cell receptor beta chains were read from a single sample in a study of blood T cell repertoires in COVID-19. Generated by immunoSEQ multiplex PCR, the TCRdb table keeps only in-frame clones and is missing some. The table has around 100,000 clones, 84% seen once; the top ten hold approximately 8.1%. Sequenced material: peripheral blood. The source is a woman aged 40 to 49 with acute or convalescent COVID-19. Each CDR3 is given with its conserved first and last residue. The D gene is left open where the match is weak. Size tells how often a clone was seen (once, few, many) or the class of an expanded clone, and some rows leave it out.

>.|TRBD1|TRBV7-8|TRBJ2-7
CASSPTDRGYEQYF
TGTGCCAGCAGCCCAACCGACAGGGGCTACGAGCAGTACTTC
>.|.|TRBV9|TRBJ1-6
CASSVATGSPLHF
TGTGCCAGCAGCGTAGCGACGGGTTCACCCCTCCACTTT
>once|.|TRBV7-8|TRBJ1-2
CASSSFLGQGRNYGYTF
TGTGCCAGCAGCTCGTTTCTGGGGCAGGGGCGAAACTATGGCTACACCTTC
>.|.|TRBV6-5|TRBJ1-4
CASSYSNQGSEKLFF
TGTGCCAGCAGTTACTCGAACCAGGGCTCTGAAAAACTGTTTTTT
>.|.|TRBV5-1|TRBJ2-1
CASSILGLSYNEQFF
TGCGCCAGCAGCATCCTGGGACTTTCCTACAATGAGCAGTTCTTC
>.|.|TRBV2|TRBJ1-2
CASSPGALNYGYTF
TGTGCCAGCAGTCCAGGGGCGCTTAACTATGGCTACACCTTC
>.|.|TRBV9|TRBJ1-1
CASSPQGKNTEAFF
TGTGCCAGCAGCCCCCAGGGGAAGAACACTGAAGCTTTCTTT
>.|TRBD1|TRBV19|TRBJ1-1
CASSAGGTFF
TGTGCCAGTAGTGCAGGGGGAACTTTCTTT
>.|.|TRBV12-3/TRBV12-4|TRBJ2-3
CASSWSRDTQYF
TGTGCCAGCAGTTGGTCCAGGGATACGCAGTATTTT
>.|TRBD2|TRBV30|TRBJ2-7
CAWGLAGGGYEQYF
TGTGCCTGGGGACTAGCGGGGGGAGGCTACGAGCAGTACTTC
>.|.|TRBV7-3|TRBJ2-5
CASSFDRGETQYF
TGTGCCAGCAGCTTTGATAGGGGAGAGACCCAGTACTTC
>.|TRBD2|TRBV9|TRBJ2-1
CASSPRSTSGGPYNEQFF
TGTGCCAGCAGCCCCCGTTCGACTAGCGGGGGGCCCTACAATGAGCAGTTCTTC
>.|TRBD1|TRBV30|TRBJ1-2
CAWSRDRTYGYTF
TGTGCCTGGAGCCGGGACAGGACCTATGGCTACACCTTC
>.|TRBD1|TRBV3-1/TRBV3-2|TRBJ1-2
CASSQLDRGIRGYTF
TGTGCCAGCAGCCAATTGGACAGGGGGATCAGAGGCTACACCTTC
>.|TRBD1|TRBV15|TRBJ1-6
CATSRADRGYSPLHF
TGTGCCACCAGCAGAGCAGACAGGGGGTATTCACCCCTCCACTTT
>once|.|TRBV6-1|TRBJ1-2
CASSESRISPLGYTF
TGTGCCAGCAGTGAATCTCGTATCTCGCCCCTAGGCTACACCTTC
>.|TRBD2|TRBV5-1|TRBJ2-2
CASSWTSGGTGELFF
TGCGCCAGCAGCTGGACTAGCGGGGGCACCGGGGAGCTGTTTTTT
>.|.|TRBV5-4|TRBJ1-2
CASSFAGADGYTF
TGTGCCAGCAGCTTCGCAGGGGCTGATGGCTACACCTTC
>.|TRBD1|TRBV6-5|TRBJ2-7
CASSQYRGALYEQYF
TGTGCCAGCAGCCAATACAGGGGGGCCCTCTACGAGCAGTACTTC
>.|.|TRBV7-9|TRBJ1-4
CASSMSVPNEKLFF
TGTGCCAGCAGCATGAGTGTTCCAAATGAAAAACTGTTTTTT
>once|.|TRBV11-2|TRBJ2-2
CASSKTGNTGELFF
TGTGCCAGCAGCAAGACAGGGAACACCGGGGAGCTGTTTTTT
>.|.|TRBV3-1/TRBV3-2|TRBJ1-2
CASSLLETGTYGYTF
TGTGCCAGCAGCCTGCTTGAGACAGGCACTTATGGCTACACCTTC
>once|TRBD2|TRBV11-2|TRBJ2-3
CASSKRMASGGPSTDTQYF
TGTGCCAGCAGCAAAAGGATGGCTAGCGGGGGCCCTAGCACAGATACGCAGTATTTT
>.|.|TRBV12-3/TRBV12-4|TRBJ2-1
CASSFRDEQFF
TGTGCCAGCAGTTTCCGGGATGAGCAGTTCTTC
>.|TRBD1|TRBV7-9|TRBJ1-2
CASSAGTGGDHGYTF
TGTGCCAGCAGCGCAGGGACAGGGGGAGATCATGGCTACACCTTC
>.|TRBD1|TRBV9|TRBJ1-5
CASSVGGGGNQPQHF
TGTGCCAGCAGCGTAGGAGGGGGCGGGAATCAGCCCCAGCATTTT
>once|.|TRBV7-2|TRBJ1-5
CASSLIPDYQPQHF
TGTGCCAGCAGCTTAATCCCAGACTATCAGCCCCAGCATTTT
>once|TRBD1|TRBV19|TRBJ1-2
CATHRGPGYGYTF
TGTGCCACACACAGGGGACCGGGCTATGGCTACACCTTC
>.|.|TRBV29-1|TRBJ1-2
CSVEAKEDGYTF
TGCAGCGTTGAAGCCAAGGAGGATGGCTACACCTTC
>.|.|TRBV24-1|TRBJ1-2
CATSDSTGRGYTF
TGTGCCACCAGTGATTCTACAGGGAGAGGCTACACCTTC
>.|.|TRBV6-6|TRBJ1-1
CASSWGGGAGNTEAFF
TGTGCCAGCAGTTGGGGAGGTGGGGCGGGGAACACTGAAGCTTTCTTT
>.|TRBD2|TRBV2|TRBJ2-3
CASSRKRGADTQYF
TGTGCCAGCAGCCGTAAGCGGGGGGCAGATACGCAGTATTTT
>.|.|TRBV6-5|TRBJ1-6
CASSNVGVRSPLHF
TGTGCCAGCTCCAACGTAGGGGTCCGTTCACCCCTCCACTTT
>.|.|TRBV21-1|TRBJ2-7
CAGGYAQYF
TGTGCAGGCGGCTACGCGCAGTACTTC
>.|TRBD1|TRBV6-1|TRBJ1-2
CASSQTGTYGYTF
TGTGCCAGCAGCCAGACAGGGACCTATGGCTACACCTTC
>.|.|TRBV21-1|TRBJ2-7
CASSKALDRGRNYEQYF
TGTGCCAGCAGCAAAGCTTTGGACAGGGGGCGAAACTACGAGCAGTACTTC
>.|.|TRBV5-4|TRBJ2-7
CASSLGFEQYF
TGTGCCAGCAGCTTGGGATTCGAGCAGTACTTC
>.|.|TRBV24-1|TRBJ1-1
CAIPGPNTEAFF
TGTGCCATCCCAGGTCCGAACACTGAAGCTTTCTTT
>.|.|TRBV30|TRBJ1-1
CAWNLGQGGTEAFF
TGTGCCTGGAATCTAGGGCAGGGAGGCACTGAAGCTTTCTTT
>.|.|TRBV6-2/TRBV6-3|TRBJ1-6
CASSPPNGGAGSPLHF
TGTGCCAGCAGCCCTCCCAATGGGGGGGCAGGTTCACCCCTCCACTTT
>.|.|TRBV2|TRBJ2-1
CASTFLGGYEQFF
TGTGCCAGCACCTTCTTAGGGGGATACGAGCAGTTCTTC
>once|.|TRBV5-5|TRBJ2-1
CASRQGVSSYNEQFF
TGTGCCAGCAGACAAGGGGTGTCCTCCTACAATGAGCAGTTCTTC
>.|.|TRBV6-5|TRBJ2-7
CASSPRAADTEQYF
TGTGCCAGCAGTCCGAGGGCAGCCGATACCGAGCAGTACTTC
>.|.|TRBV3-1/TRBV3-2|TRBJ1-6
CASREDSVNSPLHF
TGTGCCAGCAGAGAGGACAGCGTTAATTCACCCCTCCACTTT
>.|TRBD1|TRBV19|TRBJ1-1
CASSEGQGFEAFF
TGTGCCAGTAGTGAAGGACAGGGGTTTGAAGCTTTCTTT
>.|TRBD1|TRBV18|TRBJ1-2
CASSPPGQGVDYGYTF
TGTGCCAGCTCACCACCGGGACAGGGCGTGGACTATGGCTACACCTTC
>.|TRBD2|TRBV7-2|TRBJ2-3
CASSLGLAGRDTQYF
TGTGCCAGCAGCTTGGGGCTAGCGGGGCGGGATACGCAGTATTTT
>.|.|TRBV6-6|TRBJ2-3
CASSPLAGGRTDTQYF
TGTGCCAGCAGCCCGCTTGCCGGGGGGCGCACAGATACGCAGTATTTT
>.|.|TRBV7-2|TRBJ1-1
CASSLQQMNTEAFF
TGTGCCAGCAGCTTACAACAGATGAACACTGAAGCTTTCTTT
>.|TRBD2|TRBV9|TRBJ2-1
CASSFGAGEGEQFF
TGTGCCAGCAGCTTCGGGGCGGGGGAAGGTGAGCAGTTCTTC
>.|.|TRBV24-1|TRBJ1-2
CATTLRTAYGYTF
TGTGCCACTACTTTGAGGACAGCTTATGGCTACACCTTC
>.|.|TRBV9|TRBJ1-2
CASSVNNDYGYTF
TGTGCCAGCAGCGTGAACAACGACTATGGCTACACCTTC
>.|TRBD2|TRBV3-1/TRBV3-2|TRBJ2-7
CASSQAGRGGFGGEQYF
TGTGCCAGCAGCCAAGCGGGCCGGGGGGGTTTCGGTGGCGAGCAGTACTTC